This T cell receptor (beta chain) derives from a study of shared clonotypes between healthy human individuals. Once extracted for a subset, genomic DNA was divided evenly among several immunoSEQ plates. In the original processing: There were no quality scores in the junction-only immunoSEQ sequences, so filtering differed. TCRdb's table, derived via immunoSEQ multiplex PCR, lists solely in-frame clones and lacks some. Clone size and V and J calls were adopted from that table, with D and trimming inferred from the DNA. In the table there are about 380,000 clones, about 96% of which are singletons. Per the germline V gene, CDR1 is SGHTS and CDR2 is YDEGEE. V lost 0 bases to trimming and J lost 7 bases; unmatched junction nucleotides: 4. This CDR3 is built from 15 residues. This clone appeared a single time. CD8 memory comprised CD45RO+ plus CCR7-negative CD45RA+ TemRA cells.

Material: memory CD8+ T cells sorted from blood. As to subset: CD45RO+ cells pooled with CCR7-negative TemRA cells. The chain joins TRBV5-8 to TRBJ2-1, with 10 bases that match TRBD2. This receptor was identified in a man aged 25-45 years in good health. The CDR3 DNA reads TGTGCCAGCAGCTTGGGGACTAGCGGATGGAATGAGCAGTTCTTC. It yields the protein CASSLGTSGWNEQFF.